This entry lists 10 T cell receptor beta chains sequenced from one sample in a study of blood T cell repertoires in COVID-19. Profiling relied on immunoSEQ multiplex PCR, and the TCRdb table lists in-frame clones only, not all of them. Here the sample spans about 190,000 clones, about three quarters being singletons. The source material was peripheral blood. The receptors stem from a woman of 80 years or more with active or convalescent COVID-19.

With regard to this clone: The sample holds other DNA sequences that translate to the same CDR3. This chain links TRBV9 with TRBJ2-6; D is uncertain. The germline CDR1 and CDR2 sequences are SGDLS and YYNGEE. Trimming left V 0 bases short and J 2 bases short, with 6 bases between. This CDR3 comprises 15 residues. CDR3 loop: CASSVGGTGANVLTF. The DNA for the CDR3 is TGTGCCAGCAGCGTAGGAGGAACTGGGGCCAACGTCCTGACTTTC.

The chain employs TRBV5-1 and TRBJ1-3, with 9 bases identical to TRBD1. Germline trimming cut 4 bases from V and 0 bases from J; bases unmatched to any gene: 11. CDR1 and CDR2 from the germline V gene are SGHRS and YFSETQ. The CDR3 covers 18 residues. The chain's CDR3 is CASSQTGGEPSSGNTIYF. In DNA form, the CDR3 reads TGCGCCAGCAGCCAGACAGGGGGAGAGCCTAGCTCTGGAAACACCATATATTTT.

V and J are TRBV12-3 or TRBV12-4 and TRBJ1-1, with D uncertain. CDR3 size: 12 residues. V lost 4 bases to trimming and J lost 5 bases, with 8 bases between them. CDR3 residues: CASSYVVTEAFF. The CDR3 bases are TGTGCCAGCAGTTATGTAGTTACTGAAGCTTTCTTT.

V and J are TRBV2 and TRBJ1-1; 7 bases are shared with TRBD1. The V gene's germline CDR1 is SNHLY and CDR2 FYNNEI. J gave up 1 base and V 7 bases, and 3 bases lay outside the gene matches. CDR3 length: 13 amino acids. Here the CDR3 DNA reads TGTGCCAGCACGGGACAGAAGAACACTGAAGCTTTCTTT. Amino acids: CASTGQKNTEAFF.

The chain employs TRBV19 and TRBJ1-2; no clear D. Deletions cut 4 bases from V and 0 bases from J, with 12 bases between. Germline V gene sequence: CDR1 LNHDA, CDR2 SQIVND (reference sequence). The CDR3 contains 15 residues. The chain's CDR3 is CASSTRTETNYGYTF. The CDR3 DNA follows: TGTGCCAGTAGTACCCGGACTGAAACTAACTATGGCTACACCTTC.

This chain joins TRBV4-1 and TRBJ2-1; 7 bases line up with TRBD1. V was pared by 0 bases and J by 0 bases, with 5 bases of the junction left unmatched. Germline V lookup: CDR1 MGHRA, CDR2 YSYEKL. This CDR3 has 17 amino acids. The CDR3 region has the DNA TGCGCCAGCAGCCAAGATAAGGGGGACAGCTCCTACAATGAGCAGTTCTTC. It codes for CASSQDKGDSSYNEQFF.

V is TRBV5-1 and J is TRBJ2-2; weak D call: TRBD1 (5 bases). The V gene lost 4 bases and the J gene lost 11 bases, with 15 bases spanning the gap. The CDR3 covers 13 residues. Germline CDR1 SGHRS, CDR2 YFSETQ. The CDR3 coding sequence is TGCGCCAGCAGCAGGACAAACCCGGGCGAGCTGTTTTTT. Encoded protein: CASSRTNPGELFF.

This sequence joins TRBV30 and TRBJ1-4; D possibly corresponds to TRBD1 (5 bases). This CDR3 has 13 amino acids. V lost 1 base and J 8 bases, leaving 11 bases between the germline ends. Germline CDR1 is GTSNPN and CDR2 is SVGIG (reference sequence). CDR3 loop: CAWSGGQGEKLFF. CDR3 nucleotides: TGTGCCTGGAGTGGGGGTCAGGGAGAAAAACTGTTTTTT.

CDR3 in amino acids: CASSTDGFETQYF. In DNA, the CDR3 is TGTGCCAGCAGCACCGATGGCTTTGAGACCCAGTACTTC. The chain combines TRBV7-9 with TRBJ2-5; no clear D. The germline V and J ends were trimmed by 5 bases and 5 bases, with 12 bases remaining between them. The CDR3 covers 13 residues. Germline CDR1 reads SEHNR; CDR2 reads FQNEAQ (reference sequence).

V gene TRBV2 combines with J gene TRBJ1-2; perhaps TRBD1 as D (6 bases). Trimming took off 5 bases at V and 4 bases at J, with 14 bases between the two ends. CDR1 SNHLY and CDR2 FYNNEI come from the germline V gene. The CDR3 has 14 residues. CDR3 sequence: CASSSYGQLYGYTF. In nucleotides, the CDR3 is TGTGCCAGCAGTAGTTATGGACAGCTCTATGGCTACACCTTC.